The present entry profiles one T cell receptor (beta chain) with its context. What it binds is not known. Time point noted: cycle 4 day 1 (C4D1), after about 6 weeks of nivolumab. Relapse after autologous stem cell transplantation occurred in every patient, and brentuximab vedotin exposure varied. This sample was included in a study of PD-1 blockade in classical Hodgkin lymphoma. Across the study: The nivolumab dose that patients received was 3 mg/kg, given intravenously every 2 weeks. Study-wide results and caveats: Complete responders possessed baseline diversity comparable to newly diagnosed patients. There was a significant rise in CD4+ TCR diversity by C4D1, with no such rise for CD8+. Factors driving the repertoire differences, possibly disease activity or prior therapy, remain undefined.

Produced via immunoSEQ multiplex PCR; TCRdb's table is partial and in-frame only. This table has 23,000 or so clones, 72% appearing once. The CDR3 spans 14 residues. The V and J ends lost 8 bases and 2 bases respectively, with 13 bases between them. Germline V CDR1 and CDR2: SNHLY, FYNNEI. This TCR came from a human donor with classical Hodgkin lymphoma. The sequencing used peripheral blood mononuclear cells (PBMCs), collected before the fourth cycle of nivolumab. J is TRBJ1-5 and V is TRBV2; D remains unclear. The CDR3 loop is CASSASAGNQPQHF. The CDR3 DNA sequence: TGTGCCAGCTCTGCCTCTGCTGGCAATCAGCCCCAGCATTTT.